One and the same sample provided the 19 T cell receptor beta chains below, sequenced in a study of cytomegalovirus exposure and HLA in healthy donors. The PCR employed 60 Vbeta primers together with 13 Jbeta primers. The protocol was immunoSEQ multiplex PCR, while the TCRdb copy is restricted to in-frame clones and leaves out a portion. The repertoire consists of 130,000 or so clones, with 65% to 90% occurring once and the leading ten covering 2% to 2.5%. The sample consisted of PBMCs. Receptor source: a woman in her thirties or forties in good health and CMV-seronegative.

The gene calls are TRBV10-3 and TRBJ2-7, with D possibly TRBD1 on 5 matching bases. The CDR3 runs to 13 residues. Germline CDR1 and CDR2: ENHRY and SYGVKD. V gave up 6 bases and J gave up 2 bases, with 11 bases separating them. The CDR3 here is CAIRETATYEQYF. DNA of the CDR3: TGTGCCATCAGGGAGACAGCTACCTACGAGCAGTACTTC.

This sequence joins TRBV27 and TRBJ1-2, with D tentatively TRBD1 (5 bases). Trimming shortened V by 2 bases and J by 8 bases, and 15 bases separated the two germline ends. CDR1 is MNHEY and CDR2 is SMNVEV in the germline V gene (reference sequence). The CDR3 has 14 residues. CDR3 DNA: TGTGCCAGCAGTTTAGGGGGGACTACTTGGGGCTACACCTTC. It is translated as CASSLGGTTWGYTF.

In its sample, this clone was seen once. The chain combines TRBV2 with TRBJ2-6, with 9 bases identical to TRBD1. This CDR3 is built from 18 residues. J lost 2 bases, V lost 6 bases, and 11 bases had no gene match. Per the germline V gene, CDR1 is SNHLY and CDR2 is FYNNEI. The CDR3 DNA reads as TGTGCCAGCAGCCGGGACAGGGTGCCGTGGACTGGGGCCAACGTCCTGACTTTC. It specifies CASSRDRVPWTGANVLTF.

This clone was detected a few times. This chain joins TRBV29-1 and TRBJ1-1; D gene unclear. This CDR3 has 12 amino acids. Per the germline V gene, CDR1 is SQVTM and CDR2 is ANQGSEA. V was shortened by 7 bases and J by 5 bases, with 14 bases between the two germline ends. CDR3 DNA sequence: TGCAGCGACGCCCCGGGTGGTACTGAAGCTTTCTTT. This sequence encodes CSDAPGGTEAFF.

V gene TRBV28 combines with J gene TRBJ1-3; no reliable D call. Trimming shortened V by 6 bases and J by 1 base, and 7 bases separated the two germline ends. This CDR3 is built from 13 residues. Germline loops: CDR1 MDHEN, CDR2 SYDVKM. The CDR3 region has the DNA TGTGCCAGCAGCCTAACTTCTGGAAACACCATATATTTT. Its protein product is CASSLTSGNTIYF.

The sample holds a few counts of this clone. The rearrangement joins TRBV6-5 to TRBJ1-5; D is unresolved. Germline CDR1 and CDR2: MNHEY and SVGAGI. The CDR3 runs to 14 residues. Trimming took 6 bases from V and 0 from J, leaving 9 bases between them. The CDR3 reads CASSLSYSNQPQHF. CDR3 in DNA: TGTGCCAGCAGCCTTTCGTATAGCAATCAGCCCCAGCATTTT.

This clone was observed a few times. The chain recombines TRBV6-1 with TRBJ1-1; 7 nucleotides match TRBD1. The CDR3 is 16 amino acids. With 4 bases clipped from V and 0 bases from J, the junction kept 8 bases outside the gene matches. Germline V gene sequence: CDR1 MNHNS, CDR2 SASEGT. The CDR3 region has the DNA TGTGCCAGCAGTGGTCTCGACAGGGAACTGAACACTGAAGCTTTCTTT. Its translation: CASSGLDRELNTEAFF.

V and J are TRBV6-1 and TRBJ1-4, with D maybe TRBD1 (5 bases). This CDR3 has 15 amino acids. V shed 2 bases and J shed 7 bases, with 14 bases lying between them. Looked up from germline, CDR1 is MNHNS and CDR2 is SASEGT. This chain's CDR3 is CASSEWGGESEKLFF. DNA of the CDR3: TGTGCCAGCAGTGAATGGGGAGGGGAGTCTGAAAAACTGTTTTTT.

The rearrangement links TRBV27 to TRBJ1-1; TRBD1 might be the D (5 bases). Trimming removed 2 bases from V and 4 bases from J, with 11 bases in between. The length of the CDR3 is 14 residues. Germline V gene lookup returns CDR1 MNHEY and CDR2 SMNVEV (reference sequence). The DNA of the CDR3 is TGTGCCAGCAGTTTACAGGGACTGCCCACTGAAGCTTTCTTT. Encoded protein: CASSLQGLPTEAFF.

The sample holds one count of this clone. At one of its ends the junction is not consistent with the germline gene, which may arise from a read error. Other DNA sequences within the sample encode an identical CDR3. The chain combines TRBV5-1 with TRBJ1-1; the D gene is possibly TRBD1 (6 bases). The CDR3 has 13 residues. CDR1 is SGHRS and CDR2 is YFSETQ in the germline V gene. The CDR3 here is CASSLGQTTEAFF. In DNA, the CDR3 is TGCGCCAGCAGCTTAGGACAGACCACTGAAGCCTTCTTT.

The chain has TRBV7-2 and TRBJ2-3, with D unclear. V was clipped by 2 bases and J by 0 bases, with 3 bases between them. Germline V gene lookup returns CDR1 SGHTA and CDR2 FQGNSA. This CDR3 is 13 amino acids long. CDR3 sequence reads: CASSLPSTDTQYF. CDR3 DNA sequence: TGTGCCAGCAGCTTACCTAGCACAGATACGCAGTATTTT.

The J gene is TRBJ2-1, the V gene TRBV7-9; 12 bases are shared with TRBD2. CDR3 size: 19 residues. The germline CDR1 and CDR2 sequences are SEHNR and FQNEAQ (reference sequence). Trimming at V came to 5 bases and at J to 0 bases, leaving 11 bases not matched to a gene. CDR3 region: CASSSRASGRGLSYNEQFF. DNA for the CDR3: TGTGCCAGCAGCAGCCGAGCTAGCGGGAGGGGTCTCTCCTACAATGAGCAGTTCTTC.

The chain employs TRBV6-5 and TRBJ1-6, with TRBD1 identical over 9 bases. CDR1 and CDR2 (germline): MNHEY, SVGAGI. With 6 bases clipped from V and 10 bases from J, the junction kept 7 bases outside the gene matches. The CDR3 sequence is 14 residues long. CDR3 amino acids: CASSATGGTSPLHF. DNA for the CDR3: TGTGCCAGCAGCGCCACAGGGGGCACGTCACCCCTCCACTTT.

The chain links TRBV6-4 to TRBJ2-3; possibly TRBD2 for D (6 bases). CDR1 is MRHNA and CDR2 is SNTAGT in the germline V gene. V was clipped by 4 bases and J by 2 bases, with 16 bases between them. The CDR3 length is 16 residues. The CDR3 bases are TGTGCCAGCAGTGCCACCCCGGGCGGGGCCACAGATACGCAGTATTTT. It is translated as CASSATPGGATDTQYF.

V gene TRBV5-1 combines with J gene TRBJ1-5, with D perhaps TRBD1 (6 bases). The CDR3 runs 14 residues. V lost 8 bases and J lost 3, with 15 bases in between. CDR1 and CDR2 (germline): SGHRS, YFSETQ. The CDR3 nucleotides read TGCGCCAGTTCACAGGGAACCCTCAATCAGCCCCAGCATTTT. Translating it yields CASSQGTLNQPQHF.

V usage is TRBV5-6 and J usage is TRBJ2-5; no definite D call. Per germline, CDR1 SGHDT and CDR2 YYEEEE. V lost 2 bases and J 5 bases, leaving 4 bases between the germline ends. The CDR3 is 11 residues long. CDR3 nucleotides: TGTGCCAGCAGCTTCGGGGAGACCCAGTACTTC. It translates to CASSFGETQYF.

CDR3 sequence reads: CATSRSVLEGAHEQFF. The DNA of the CDR3 is TGTGCCACCAGCAGATCAGTGTTGGAGGGGGCTCATGAGCAGTTCTTC. The rearrangement uses TRBV15 and TRBJ2-1, with D possibly TRBD1 on 7 matching bases. V was clipped by 2 bases and J by 8 bases, with 19 bases between them. This CDR3 comprises 16 residues. From germline, CDR1 is LNHNV and CDR2 YYDKDF (reference sequence).

V and J are TRBV15 and TRBJ1-2; a weak D match, TRBD1 (6 bases). Germline lookup yields CDR1 LNHNV and CDR2 YYDKDF (reference sequence). The CDR3 has 15 amino acids. Between the trimmed V and J ends, which lost 3 bases and 4 bases, there was a span of 15 bases. CDR3: CATSSGEGRGYGYTF. In DNA form, the CDR3 reads TGTGCCACCAGCAGTGGGGAGGGCAGGGGCTATGGCTACACCTTC.

The chain combines TRBV7-8 with TRBJ2-1; 9 bases are shared with TRBD2. Germline V CDR1 and CDR2: SGHVS, FQNEAQ. V lost 2 bases and J lost 0; bases outside the gene matches: 2. The CDR3 runs to 16 residues. The CDR3 bases are TGTGCCAGCAGCTTACGTAGCGGGAGCTCCTACAATGAGCAGTTCTTC. It is translated as CASSLRSGSSYNEQFF.